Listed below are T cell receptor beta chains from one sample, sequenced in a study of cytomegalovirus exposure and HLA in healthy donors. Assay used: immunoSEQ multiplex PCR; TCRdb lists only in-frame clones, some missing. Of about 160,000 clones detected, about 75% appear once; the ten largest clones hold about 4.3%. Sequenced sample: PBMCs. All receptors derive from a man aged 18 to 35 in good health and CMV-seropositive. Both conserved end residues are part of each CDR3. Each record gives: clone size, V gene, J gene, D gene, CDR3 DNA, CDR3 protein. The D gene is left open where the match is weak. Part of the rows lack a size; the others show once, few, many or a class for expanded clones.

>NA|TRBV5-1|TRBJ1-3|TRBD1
TGCGCCAGCAGCTCGACAGGGTCTGGAAACACCATATATTTT
CASSSTGSGNTIYF
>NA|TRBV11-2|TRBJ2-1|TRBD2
TGTGCCAGCAGCTTAGCGCTGACTAGCGGGGTTTACAATGAGCAGTTCTTC
CASSLALTSGVYNEQFF
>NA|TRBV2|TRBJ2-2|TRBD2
TGTGCCAGCAGTGAAGGAAGACTAGCGGGAGGGGTCGGGGAGCTGTTTTTT
CASSEGRLAGGVGELFF
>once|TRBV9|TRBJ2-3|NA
TGTGCCAGCAGCGACCGTACTAGTATCGCAGATACGCAGTATTTT
CASSDRTSIADTQYF
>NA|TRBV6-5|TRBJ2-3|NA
TGTGCCAGCAATAGCCGACAGAGCACAGATACGCAGTATTTT
CASNSRQSTDTQYF
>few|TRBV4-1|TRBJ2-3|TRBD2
TGCGCCAGCAGCCAAGACCCGCCGGGACTAGCGAGGACAGATACGCAGTATTTT
CASSQDPPGLARTDTQYF
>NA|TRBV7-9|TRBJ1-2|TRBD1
TGTGCCAGCAGCCAAATGACAGGGGGGAACTATGGCTACACCTTC
CASSQMTGGNYGYTF
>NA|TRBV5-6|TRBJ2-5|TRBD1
TGTGCCAGCAGCTGGGAAGACAGGGGGCAAGAGACCCAGTACTTC
CASSWEDRGQETQYF
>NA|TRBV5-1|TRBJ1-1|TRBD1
TGCGCCAGCAGCTGGGGACAGGGCGAGACTGAAGCTTTCTTT
CASSWGQGETEAFF
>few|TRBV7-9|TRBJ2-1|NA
TGTGCCAGCAGCCCACAGGGATATGAGCAGTTCTTC
CASSPQGYEQFF
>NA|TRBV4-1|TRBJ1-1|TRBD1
TGCGCCAGCAGCCGCCTGGGACAGGGTACTGAAGCTTTCTTT
CASSRLGQGTEAFF
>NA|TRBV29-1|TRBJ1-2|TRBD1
TGCAGCGTCCACAGGGGTGTCTATGGCTACACCTTC
CSVHRGVYGYTF
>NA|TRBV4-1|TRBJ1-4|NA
TGCGCCAGCAGCCCGAGTGAGGAGAATAACGAAAAACTGTTTTTT
CASSPSEENNEKLFF
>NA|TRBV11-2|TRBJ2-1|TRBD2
TGTGCCAGCAGCGCCCGACTAGCGGGGGGCAGCTACAATGAGCAGTTCTTC
CASSARLAGGSYNEQFF
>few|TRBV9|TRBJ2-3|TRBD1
TGTGCCAGCAGCACGACCGGGACAGGGAAGGCAGATACGCAGTATTTT
CASSTTGTGKADTQYF
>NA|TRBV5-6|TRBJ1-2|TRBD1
TGTGCCAGCAGCACCCCGGGACAGGACTATGGCTACACCTTC
CASSTPGQDYGYTF
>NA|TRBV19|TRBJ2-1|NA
TGTGCCAGTAGTATCGTCGCTAGCGATGACAATGAGCAGTTCTTC
CASSIVASDDNEQFF
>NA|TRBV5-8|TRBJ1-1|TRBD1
TGTGCCAGCAGCTTGGGCCCCCGACAGGGATCCAGTGAAGCTTTCTTT
CASSLGPRQGSSEAFF
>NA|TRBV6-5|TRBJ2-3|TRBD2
TGTGCCAGCAGTTACTCGTCTAGCGGGGCCACAGATACGCAGTATTTT
CASSYSSSGATDTQYF
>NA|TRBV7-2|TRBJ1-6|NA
TGTGCCAGCAGCCGGGAGGCCAGGGCGAATAATTCACCCCTCCACTTT
CASSREARANNSPLHF
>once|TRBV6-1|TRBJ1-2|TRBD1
TGTGCCAGCAGTGAAGGCACAGGGGGCCTTCCATCCAACTATGGCTACACCTTC
CASSEGTGGLPSNYGYTF
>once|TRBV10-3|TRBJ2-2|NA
TGTGCCATCAGTGAGTCGCAGGAACCCAGGCAGTACACCGGGGAGCTGTTTTTT
CAISESQEPRQYTGELFF
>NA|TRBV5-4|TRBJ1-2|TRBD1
TGTGCCAGCAGCACGACAGGGGGCAGCTATGGCTACACCTTC
CASSTTGGSYGYTF
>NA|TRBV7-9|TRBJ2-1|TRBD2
TGTGCCAGCAGCCCTGGGACTAGCGGGAGTAATGAGCAGTTCTTC
CASSPGTSGSNEQFF
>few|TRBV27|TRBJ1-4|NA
TGTGCCAGCAGTTTACTGGGGAAGGGGGAAAAACTGTTTTTT
CASSLLGKGEKLFF
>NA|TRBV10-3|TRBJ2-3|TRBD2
TGTGCCATCAGTGAGTCGAGGGGCGGACTAGAGGCAGATACGCAGTATTTT
CAISESRGGLEADTQYF
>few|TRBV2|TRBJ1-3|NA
TGTGCCAGCAGTACAGGGTTTCGTTCTGGAAACACCATATATTTT
CASSTGFRSGNTIYF
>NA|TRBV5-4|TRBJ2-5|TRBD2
TGTGCCAGCAGCCCCGAACTAGCGGGAGGTCAAGAGACCCAGTACTTC
CASSPELAGGQETQYF
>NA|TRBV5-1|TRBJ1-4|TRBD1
TGCGCCAGCAGCTTGGCCGGTTGGGGACAGAAGAATGAAAAACTGTTTTTT
CASSLAGWGQKNEKLFF
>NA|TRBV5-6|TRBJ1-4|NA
TGTGCCAGCAGCTCGGAAAATAGCCCCGCTAATGAAAAACTGTTTTTT
CASSSENSPANEKLFF
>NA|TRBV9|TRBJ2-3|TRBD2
TGTGCCAGCAGCGTAGAGGGCGGGGGGACAGATACGCAGTATTTT
CASSVEGGGTDTQYF
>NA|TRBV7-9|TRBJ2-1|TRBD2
TGTGCCAGCAGCTCCGGGGGGGGGAATGAGCAGTTCTTC
CASSSGGGNEQFF
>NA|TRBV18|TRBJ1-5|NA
TGTGCCAGTTCACCGGGGCAGGGAGGTAGTGGCAATCAGCCCCAGCATTTT
CASSPGQGGSGNQPQHF
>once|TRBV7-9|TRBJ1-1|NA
TGTGCCAGCGCCCGGGGGGAGACTGAAGCTTTCTTT
CASARGETEAFF